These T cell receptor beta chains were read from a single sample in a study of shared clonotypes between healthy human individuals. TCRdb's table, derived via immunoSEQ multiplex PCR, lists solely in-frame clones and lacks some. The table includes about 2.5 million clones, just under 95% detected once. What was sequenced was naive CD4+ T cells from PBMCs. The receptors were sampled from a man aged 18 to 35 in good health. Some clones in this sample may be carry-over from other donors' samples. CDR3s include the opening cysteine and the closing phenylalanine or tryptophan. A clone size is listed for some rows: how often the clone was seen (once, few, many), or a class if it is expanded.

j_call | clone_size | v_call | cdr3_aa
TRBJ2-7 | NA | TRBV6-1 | CASSDLAVGYEQYF
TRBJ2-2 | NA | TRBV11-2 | CASSPLAGENTGELFF
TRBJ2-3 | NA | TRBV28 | CASSREPGLAADTQYF
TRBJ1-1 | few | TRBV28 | CASSSPGGNTEAFF
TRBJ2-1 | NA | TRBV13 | CASSLDPTVISYNEQFF
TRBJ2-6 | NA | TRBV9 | CASSERRDSSGANVLTF
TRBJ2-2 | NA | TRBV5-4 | CASSAPGDQSGELFF
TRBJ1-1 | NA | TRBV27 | CASSFGPGTYEAFF
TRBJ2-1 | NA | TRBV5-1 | CASSQFRGNEQFF
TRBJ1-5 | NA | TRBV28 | CASRPKGRGGQPQHF
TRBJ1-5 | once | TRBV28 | CASSFPGGNQPQHF
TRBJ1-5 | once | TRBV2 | CASSPKGQGDNQPQHF
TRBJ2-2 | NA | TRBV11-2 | CAVRGGYTGELFF
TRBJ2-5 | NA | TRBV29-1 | CSVFGQAETQYF
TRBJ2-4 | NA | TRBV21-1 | CATEGQGKAKNIQYF
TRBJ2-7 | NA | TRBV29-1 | CSVASALNYEQYF
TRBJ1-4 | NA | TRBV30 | CAWSEGIREKLFF
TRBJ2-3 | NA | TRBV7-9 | CASSQGRSTDTQYF
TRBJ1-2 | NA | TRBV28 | CASSLPDSINYGYTF
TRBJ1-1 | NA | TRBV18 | CASSPSNTEAFF
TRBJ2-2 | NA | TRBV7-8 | CASSLYTGELFF
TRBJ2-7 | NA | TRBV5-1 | CASSLQGPLSSYEQYF